This TCR beta chain was observed in a study of early stage breast cancer tumors. Assay: immunoSEQ multiplex PCR; the TCRdb copy retains only in-frame clones and omits some. The sample consists of more than 13,000 clones, around three quarters of them appearing once. This CDR3 spans 13 amino acids. Trimming took off 1 base at V and 2 bases at J, with 6 bases between the two ends. CDR1 SGDLS and CDR2 YYNGEE come from the germline V gene. In this sample, this clone turned up a few times. This TCR derives from a person aged 45-60 years with breast cancer. The sample taken for sequencing was normal breast tissue next to the tumor. V is TRBV9 and J is TRBJ1-2, with no clear D. The CDR3 here is CASSVTQNYGYTF. In nucleotides, the CDR3 is TGTGCCAGCAGCGTAACACAGAACTATGGCTACACCTTC.